Listed here is a single T cell receptor beta chain. The sample comes from a study of shared clonotypes between healthy human individuals. Produced via immunoSEQ multiplex PCR; TCRdb's table is partial and in-frame only. The sample records approximately 2,200,000 clones, roughly 91% being singletons. In the naive CD8 group, cells lacked CD45RO and were positively selected for CCR7, so terminally differentiated effector memory CD45RA+ cells were left out. Donors comprised only Caucasian adults living in Nashville, Tennessee. V was clipped by 0 bases and J by 0 bases, with 12 bases between them. The length of the CDR3 is 16 residues. Germline V CDR1 and CDR2: SGHNT, YYREEE (reference sequence).

Sequenced material: naive CD8+ T cells from PBMCs. The TCR comes from a man between 18 and 29 years old in good health. Some clones in this sample may be carry-over from other donors' samples. The chain uses TRBV5-4 and TRBJ1-2; D uncertain. The CDR3 region is CASSLARSAPNYGYTF. The CDR3 DNA sequence: TGTGCCAGCAGCTTGGCCAGGTCCGCCCCTAACTATGGCTACACCTTC.